The 22 T cell receptor beta chains below all came from one sample that was sequenced in a study of blood T cell repertoires in COVID-19. Profiling relied on immunoSEQ multiplex PCR, and the TCRdb table lists in-frame clones only, not all of them. The table lists 50,000 to 55,000 clones, more than 80% of them singletons. Sequenced: peripheral blood. The receptor source for this set is a man in his fifties or sixties with acute or convalescent COVID-19.

The J gene is TRBJ1-2, the V gene TRBV5-1; D gene unclear. The CDR3 length is 15 residues. Germline CDR1 is SGHRS and CDR2 is YFSETQ. Trimming removed 1 base at V and 5 bases at J, with 15 bases between. CDR3 protein: CASSLTPQEVYGYTF. In nucleotides, the CDR3 is TGCGCCAGCAGCTTGACACCGCAGGAGGTATATGGCTACACCTTC.

The chain joins TRBV29-1 to TRBJ2-3; D is perhaps TRBD1 (6 bases). CDR3 size: 15 residues. Trimming left V 0 bases short and J 0 bases short, with 10 bases between. The germline gives CDR1 SQVTM, CDR2 ANQGSEA. Here the CDR3 DNA reads TGCAGCGTTGAAGAAACAGGGCCTAGCACAGATACGCAGTATTTT. It encodes CSVEETGPSTDTQYF.

V and J are TRBV24-1 and TRBJ2-1; TRBD2 is a possible D gene (5 bases). The length of the CDR3 is 16 residues. Germline V lookup: CDR1 KGHDR, CDR2 SFDVKD. Trimming shortened V by 4 bases and J by 3 bases, and 15 bases separated the two germline ends. CDR3 residues: CATSDRTATFYNEQFF. The CDR3 nucleotides are TGTGCCACCAGTGACAGGACTGCTACATTCTACAATGAGCAGTTCTTC.

V gene TRBV12-2 combines with J gene TRBJ1-2; TRBD1, as called in the table, went unchecked against the DNA. TRBV12-2 corresponds to a pseudogene. This CDR3 spans 17 amino acids. CDR3 amino acids: CASRLVHQAQWDYGYTF. The CDR3 nucleotides are TGTGCAAGTCGCTTAGTTCACCAGGCCCAATGGGACTATGGCTACACCTTC.

V gene TRBV29-1 combines with J gene TRBJ1-1; 7 positions match TRBD1. Unmatched junction bases numbered 6, after V lost 2 bases and J lost 3 bases. Germline assignment: CDR1 SQVTM and CDR2 ANQGSEA. The length of the CDR3 is 14 residues. The CDR3 nucleotides are TGCAGCGTTGAACGGACAGGATGGGACACTGAAGCTTTCTTT. Translated: CSVERTGWDTEAFF.

This clone was picked up a small number of times. V is TRBV5-5 and J is TRBJ1-3; TRBD1 aligns across 7 bases. Per the germline V gene, CDR1 is SGHKS and CDR2 is YYEKEE (reference sequence). V lost 4 bases to trimming and J lost 2 bases; unmatched junction nucleotides: 6. CDR3 size: 15 residues. The CDR3 nucleotides are TGTGCCAGCAGCAGTCAACAGGGGCCTGGAAACACCATATATTTT. Protein product: CASSSQQGPGNTIYF.

This clone has just one count. V usage is TRBV18 and J usage is TRBJ1-2; TRBD1 aligns across 12 bases. This CDR3 contains 16 residues. Germline V gene sequence: CDR1 KGHSH, CDR2 LQKENI. Trimming cost V 1 base and J 7 bases; bases outside gene matches: 7. DNA for the CDR3: TGTGCCAGCTCACCACGAGACGGGACAGGGGGCTCTGGCTACACCTTC. This sequence encodes CASSPRDGTGGSGYTF.

The V gene is TRBV4-2, the J gene TRBJ2-1; 7 bases align to TRBD2. The length of the CDR3 is 16 residues. The junction had 3 bases not matched to a gene; V was cut back by 1 base and J by 0 bases. Germline V CDR1 and CDR2: LGHNA, YNFKEQ. DNA for the CDR3: TGTGCCAGCAGCCAAGGAGGCGGGAGCTCCTACAATGAGCAGTTCTTC. Translation gives CASSQGGGSSYNEQFF.

The V gene is TRBV6-7, the J gene TRBJ2-1; 8 bases match TRBD2. TRBV6-7 is labeled an ORF, and its function is uncertain. Trimming took 5 bases from V and 8 from J; bases not matched to a gene: 14. The CDR3 consists of 16 residues. The CDR3 nucleotides read TGTGCCAGCAGTCCCTCTCGGGAGGGAGGTGGCGATGAGCAGTTCTTC. It translates to CASSPSREGGGDEQFF.

This clone is a singleton in its sample. The rearrangement links TRBV12-3 or TRBV12-4 to TRBJ2-5, with D possibly being TRBD2 (5 bases). The CDR3 covers 13 residues. Trimming left V 6 bases short and J 2 bases short, with 10 bases between. This CDR3 reads CASSSTSQETQYF. In DNA form, the CDR3 reads TGTGCCAGCAGCTCCACTAGTCAAGAGACCCAGTACTTC.

The rearrangement joins TRBV15 to TRBJ1-4; possibly TRBD1 for D (6 bases). Looked up from germline, CDR1 is LNHNV and CDR2 is YYDKDF (reference sequence). This CDR3 spans 15 amino acids. With 0 bases removed from V and 3 bases from J, the gap between germline ends came to 8 bases. DNA of the CDR3: TGTGCCACCAGCAGAGAGCAGGGGTCTAATGAAAAACTGTTTTTT. Translation: CATSREQGSNEKLFF. The full variable domain, with the rest looked up from reference TRBV15 and TRBJ1-4, is DAMVIQNPRYQVTQFGKPVTLSCSQTLNHNVMYWYQQKSSQAPKLLFHYYDKDFNNEADTPDNFQSRRPNTSFCFLDIRSPGLGDTAMYLCATSREQGSNEKLFFGSGTQLSVL.

The chain recombines TRBV18 with TRBJ1-4; D is uncertain. This CDR3 has 14 amino acids. CDR1 is KGHSH, CDR2 LQKENI, per germline. Trimming removed 2 bases at V and 3 bases at J, with 7 bases between. The CDR3 sequence is CASSPGTPNEKLFF. In nucleotides, the CDR3 is TGTGCCAGCTCACCAGGCACACCTAATGAAAAACTGTTTTTT.

The chain recombines TRBV7-9 with TRBJ1-1; maybe TRBD1 (6 bases). V was shortened by 1 base and J by 5 bases, with 14 bases between the two germline ends. CDR3 size: 15 residues. Germline CDR1 is SEHNR and CDR2 is FQNEAQ (reference sequence). The CDR3 here is CASSLEGVRGTEAFF. In nucleotides, the CDR3 is TGTGCCAGCAGCTTAGAGGGGGTCCGCGGTACTGAAGCTTTCTTT.

The chain uses TRBV24-1 and TRBJ2-2; possible D gene TRBD1, 6 bases. Germline V gene sequence: CDR1 KGHDR, CDR2 SFDVKD. The CDR3 is 14 amino acids. V lost 7 bases, J lost 0 bases, and 8 bases lay in between. Here the CDR3 DNA reads TGTGCCACCAGCAACAGGGCGAACACCGGGGAGCTGTTTTTT. Translated, it gives CATSNRANTGELFF.

The rearrangement uses TRBV7-8 and TRBJ1-2; unclear D gene. Between the trimmed V and J ends, which lost 5 bases and 3 bases, there was a span of 16 bases. The CDR3 extends over 15 amino acids. The germline gives CDR1 SGHVS, CDR2 FQNEAQ. CDR3 in DNA: TGTGCCAGCAGCCCAAGACTTGAGGGCTACTATGGCTACACCTTC. As protein: CASSPRLEGYYGYTF.

This chain uses TRBV27 with TRBJ1-6; TRBD1 aligns across 8 bases. This CDR3 contains 15 residues. The germline CDR1 and CDR2 sequences are MNHEY and SMNVEV (reference sequence). J lost 10 bases, V lost 3 bases, and 8 bases had no gene match. This CDR3 reads CASSFLDREGSPLHF. The CDR3 region has the DNA TGTGCCAGCAGTTTCCTGGACAGGGAAGGCTCACCCCTCCACTTT.

The CDR3 DNA reads as TGTGCCAGCAATGACAGGGGGCAATCTGGGGCCAACGTCCTGACTTTC. Translation: CASNDRGQSGANVLTF. The chain carries TRBV5-4 and TRBJ2-6, with 10 bases identical to TRBD1. The CDR3 totals 16 residues. The V gene end was trimmed by 6 bases and the J gene end by 1 base; junction bases not matched to a gene: 4. The germline V gene has CDR1 SGHNT and CDR2 YYREEE (reference sequence).

The J gene is TRBJ2-2, the V gene TRBV18; D gene uncertain. CDR3 length: 16 amino acids. Germline V gene sequence: CDR1 KGHSH, CDR2 LQKENI. V was pared by 3 bases and J by 3 bases, with 14 bases between. The CDR3 is CASSPPALKDTGELFF. CDR3 bases: TGTGCCAGCTCACCCCCCGCTCTAAAAGACACCGGGGAGCTGTTTTTT.

V gene TRBV5-1 combines with J gene TRBJ2-7; 8 nucleotides align to TRBD1. There are 14 residues in the CDR3. J was trimmed by 6 bases and V by 4 bases; bases with no gene match: 9. CDR1 SGHRS and CDR2 YFSETQ come from the germline V gene. For the CDR3, the DNA is TGCGCCAGCAGCGACCGGACAGGGATCAGCGAGCAGTACTTC. Translation gives CASSDRTGISEQYF.

The CDR3 DNA sequence: TGTGCCAGCACCAAGGTGGGGGGAGAGCAGTTCTTC. It is translated as CASTKVGGEQFF. The chain links TRBV28 to TRBJ2-1; the D gene is possibly TRBD2 (6 bases). Germline assignment: CDR1 MDHEN and CDR2 SYDVKM. Trimming left V 7 bases short and J 10 bases short, with 14 bases between. This CDR3 contains 12 residues.

The rearrangement uses TRBV7-8 and TRBJ1-6, with D hard to call. V was trimmed by 1 base and J by 13 bases, leaving 14 bases between them. Germline CDR1 SGHVS, CDR2 FQNEAQ. This CDR3 spans 14 amino acids. The CDR3 loop reads CASSLDGPSPPLHF. In nucleotides, the CDR3 is TGTGCCAGCAGCTTAGATGGGCCCAGTCCCCCCCTCCACTTT.

V gene TRBV28 combines with J gene TRBJ1-1; D ambiguous. Trimming removed 5 bases from V and 11 bases from J, with 9 bases in between. This CDR3 spans 10 amino acids. Germline V gene sequence: CDR1 MDHEN, CDR2 SYDVKM. The CDR3 nucleotides are TGTGCCAGCAGTCGAGTTAATGCTTTCTTT. It translates to CASSRVNAFF.